These T cell receptor beta chains were read from a single sample in a study of neurological immune-mediated disorders. TCRdb re-called the 5' RACE reads with MiXCR, one entry per CDR3 protein. The sample records 80,000 to 100,000 distinct CDR3 sequences, roughly 3.2% being singletons. Material: PBMCs. The receptors originated from a woman between 50 and 59 years old with multiple sclerosis. The CDR3 runs from the conserved cysteine through the conserved F or W. Each record gives: CDR3 length, clone size, J gene, D gene, V gene, CDR3 protein, CDR3 DNA. The D gene is left open where the match is weak. Sizes are listed as once, few or many counts, or a class when the clone is expanded.

CDR3 length: 13; clone size: many; J gene: TRBJ2-3; D gene: -; V gene: TRBV20-1; CDR3 protein: CSARGPGPDTQYF; CDR3 DNA: TGCAGTGCTAGAGGACCAGGACCAGATACGCAGTATTTT
CDR3 length: 13; clone size: few; J gene: TRBJ2-7; D gene: -; V gene: TRBV6-2/TRBV6-3; CDR3 protein: CASSYKGRDQQYF; CDR3 DNA: TGTGCCAGCAGTTACAAAGGCAGGGACCAGCAGTACTTC
CDR3 length: 15; clone size: many; J gene: TRBJ2-7; D gene: -; V gene: TRBV5-1; CDR3 protein: CASSPGSRDPREQYF; CDR3 DNA: TGCGCCAGCAGCCCGGGAAGCAGGGACCCTCGCGAGCAGTACTTC
CDR3 length: 15; clone size: many; J gene: TRBJ2-5; D gene: TRBD2; V gene: TRBV20-1; CDR3 protein: CSASSSGGAEETQYF; CDR3 DNA: TGCAGTGCTAGTAGCAGCGGGGGGGCGGAAGAGACCCAGTACTTC
CDR3 length: 17; clone size: many; J gene: TRBJ2-1; D gene: TRBD2; V gene: TRBV5-1; CDR3 protein: CASSSIAGVTAGNEQFF; CDR3 DNA: TGCGCCAGCAGCTCCATAGCGGGGGTAACAGCCGGGAATGAGCAGTTCTTC
CDR3 length: 13; clone size: many; J gene: TRBJ2-5; D gene: TRBD2; V gene: TRBV28; CDR3 protein: CASVSGGRETQYF; CDR3 DNA: TGTGCCAGCGTTAGCGGGGGGAGGGAGACCCAGTACTTC
CDR3 length: 13; clone size: many; J gene: TRBJ2-7; D gene: -; V gene: TRBV9; CDR3 protein: CASSVGDTHEQYF; CDR3 DNA: TGTGCCAGCAGCGTAGGGGACACCCACGAGCAGTACTTC
CDR3 length: 16; clone size: many; J gene: TRBJ1-3; D gene: TRBD1; V gene: TRBV7-8; CDR3 protein: CASSNLDRAYGNTIYF; CDR3 DNA: TGTGCCAGCAGCAACCTGGACAGGGCTTACGGAAACACCATATATTTT
CDR3 length: 14; clone size: many; J gene: TRBJ1-2; D gene: TRBD1; V gene: TRBV10-3; CDR3 protein: CAINPQGGVYGYTF; CDR3 DNA: TGTGCCATCAACCCGCAGGGGGGCGTCTATGGCTACACCTTC
CDR3 length: 12; clone size: many; J gene: TRBJ2-1; D gene: -; V gene: TRBV12-3/TRBV12-4; CDR3 protein: CASSSAPGRRFF; CDR3 DNA: TGTGCCAGCAGTTCTGCTCCTGGCAGGCGGTTCTTC
CDR3 length: 13; clone size: many; J gene: TRBJ1-2; D gene: -; V gene: TRBV12-3/TRBV12-4; CDR3 protein: CASSPSSNYGYTF; CDR3 DNA: TGTGCCAGCAGCCCCTCTTCAAATTATGGCTACACCTTC
CDR3 length: 13; clone size: many; J gene: TRBJ2-7; D gene: -; V gene: TRBV6-5; CDR3 protein: CASSYEGFGEQYF; CDR3 DNA: TGTGCCAGCAGTTACGAGGGGTTCGGCGAGCAGTACTTC
CDR3 length: 15; clone size: many; J gene: TRBJ2-5; D gene: TRBD1; V gene: TRBV19; CDR3 protein: CASSSGTGGRETQYF; CDR3 DNA: TGTGCCAGTAGTAGCGGGACAGGGGGCCGGGAGACCCAGTACTTC
CDR3 length: 13; clone size: many; J gene: TRBJ1-2; D gene: -; V gene: TRBV20-1; CDR3 protein: CSASIRVSYGYTF; CDR3 DNA: TGCAGTGCTAGTATCAGGGTGAGCTATGGCTACACCTTC
CDR3 length: 14; clone size: many; J gene: TRBJ2-3; D gene: -; V gene: TRBV5-1; CDR3 protein: CASSLSPSLDTQYF; CDR3 DNA: TGCGCCAGCAGCTTGTCCCCTAGCTTGGATACGCAGTATTTT
CDR3 length: 14; clone size: many; J gene: TRBJ1-4; D gene: TRBD1; V gene: TRBV12-3/TRBV12-4; CDR3 protein: CASSPDRGREKLFF; CDR3 DNA: TGTGCCAGCAGCCCCGACAGGGGGAGGGAAAAACTGTTTTTT
CDR3 length: 17; clone size: many; J gene: TRBJ1-4; D gene: -; V gene: TRBV15; CDR3 protein: CATSRWGALETNEKLFF; CDR3 DNA: TGTGCCACCAGCCGGTGGGGGGCTTTGGAGACTAATGAAAAACTGTTTTTT
CDR3 length: 13; clone size: many; J gene: TRBJ2-1; D gene: -; V gene: TRBV29-1; CDR3 protein: CSVRRDGENEQFF; CDR3 DNA: TGCAGCGTTCGGAGGGACGGTGAAAATGAGCAGTTCTTC
CDR3 length: 13; clone size: many; J gene: TRBJ1-6; D gene: -; V gene: TRBV3-1; CDR3 protein: CASSQQGGSPLHF; CDR3 DNA: TGTGCCAGCAGCCAGCAGGGTGGGTCACCCCTCCACTTT
CDR3 length: 13; clone size: many; J gene: TRBJ1-1; D gene: -; V gene: TRBV5-1; CDR3 protein: CASSSEEDTEAFF; CDR3 DNA: TGCGCCAGCAGCTCCGAAGAAGACACTGAAGCTTTCTTT
CDR3 length: 15; clone size: many; J gene: TRBJ2-3; D gene: -; V gene: TRBV5-1; CDR3 protein: CASSPRSTSTDTQYF; CDR3 DNA: TGCGCCAGCAGCCCCCGATCAACTAGCACAGATACGCAGTATTTT
CDR3 length: 16; clone size: many; J gene: TRBJ1-6; D gene: TRBD1; V gene: TRBV27; CDR3 protein: CASRKTGQGYNSPLHF; CDR3 DNA: TGTGCCAGCAGGAAGACCGGACAGGGGTATAATTCACCCCTCCACTTT
CDR3 length: 15; clone size: many; J gene: TRBJ2-3; D gene: -; V gene: TRBV20-1; CDR3 protein: CSARDGASPTDTQYF; CDR3 DNA: TGCAGTGCTAGAGATGGCGCCTCTCCCACAGATACGCAGTATTTT
CDR3 length: 15; clone size: many; J gene: TRBJ1-1; D gene: -; V gene: TRBV7-9; CDR3 protein: CASSLELATGTEAFF; CDR3 DNA: TGTGCCAGCAGCTTAGAATTAGCAACAGGGACTGAAGCTTTCTTT
CDR3 length: 13; clone size: many; J gene: TRBJ1-5; D gene: -; V gene: TRBV7-2; CDR3 protein: CASSPHSNQPQHF; CDR3 DNA: TGTGCCAGCAGCCCTCATAGCAATCAGCCCCAGCATTTT
CDR3 length: 14; clone size: many; J gene: TRBJ1-2; D gene: -; V gene: TRBV5-1; CDR3 protein: CASSSYGTPPVYTF; CDR3 DNA: TGCGCCAGCAGCTCTTACGGGACTCCACCGGTCTACACCTTC
CDR3 length: 14; clone size: many; J gene: TRBJ2-7; D gene: TRBD2; V gene: TRBV20-1; CDR3 protein: CSARGTSGGQTQYF; CDR3 DNA: TGCAGTGCTAGAGGGACTAGCGGGGGACAAACACAGTACTTC